A single sample gave rise to the 30 T cell receptor beta chains below, sequenced in a study of T-cell memory formation after mild COVID-19 listed by TCRdb under 2021. Library creation used 5' RACE. Sequencer: Illumina NovaSeq 6000. The public reads were quality trimmed at Q25 with fastp and then assembled into clones with MiXCR by TCRdb, keeping productive beta chains. Identical CDR3 proteins give one entry, which carries the most common genes and DNA. Within this sample are about 190,000 distinct CDR3 sequences, with around 16% of them counted one time only. About 2.4% of the sample is in the top ten clones. The specimen was PBMCs or a T cell subset sorted from them (not recorded which). The receptors were sampled from an adult woman who had mild COVID-19 (a few samples of this study predate the infection). The sample titles of this study are shuffled in the database, so cell type and time point are left out; the donor was told from shared clones.

In its sample, this clonotype was seen a few times. J is TRBJ1-2 and V is TRBV28, with D perhaps matching TRBD1 (6 bases). CDR1 and CDR2 from the germline V gene are MDHEN and SYDVKM. The CDR3 spans 13 residues. The V gene lost 7 bases and the J gene lost 8 bases, with 17 bases spanning the gap. The CDR3 coding sequence is TGTGCCAGCACCCTGGGACAAGGTCGCGGCTACACCTTC. Translating it yields CASTLGQGRGYTF.

The chain joins TRBV18 to TRBJ2-7; 8 bases line up with TRBD1. Germline CDR1 reads KGHSH; CDR2 reads LQKENI. After removal of 4 bases from V and 3 bases from J, the junction contained 5 bases not matched to a gene. The CDR3 runs to 14 residues. The CDR3 spells CASSRQGMGYEQYF. The CDR3 coding sequence is TGTGCCAGCTCACGACAGGGGATGGGCTACGAGCAGTACTTC.

The rearrangement links TRBV6-6 to TRBJ2-5; maybe TRBD2 (5 bases). CDR3 length: 15 amino acids. V lost 5 bases and J lost 8, with 21 bases in between. Germline loops: CDR1 MNHNY, CDR2 SVGAGI (reference sequence). Here the CDR3 DNA reads TGTGCCAGCAGTGCCCCCCTCGGGGAGTCACGTACCCAGTACTTC. Translated: CASSAPLGESRTQYF.

V is TRBV6-2 or TRBV6-3 and J is TRBJ2-7; 9 positions match TRBD2. Per the germline V gene, CDR1 is MNHEY and CDR2 is SVGEGT. The CDR3 extends over 15 amino acids. V lost 4 bases, J lost 6 bases, and 10 bases stayed unmatched. The CDR3 spells CASSWSSGSSSEQYF. The CDR3 DNA reads as TGTGCCAGCAGTTGGAGTAGCGGGAGTTCGAGCGAGCAGTACTTC.

This rearrangement joins TRBV5-1 to TRBJ1-1, with 9 bases matching TRBD1. Germline V gene lookup returns CDR1 SGHRS and CDR2 YFSETQ. CDR3 size: 14 residues. The V segment lost 0 bases and the J segment 5 bases; nucleotides outside the gene matches: 2. CDR3 DNA: TGCGCCAGCAGCTTGGACAGGGGGCCGACTGAAGCTTTCTTT. Translated, it gives CASSLDRGPTEAFF. Full variable domain (rest looked up from reference TRBV5-1 and TRBJ1-1): KAGVTQTPRYLIKTRGQQVTLSCSPISGHRSVSWYQQTPGQGLQFLFEYFSETQRNKGNFPGRFSGRQFSNSRSEMNVSTLELGDSALYLCASSLDRGPTEAFFGQGTRLTVV.

This chain links TRBV4-2 with TRBJ2-3; the match to TRBD2 covers 9 bases. Germline assignment: CDR1 LGHNA and CDR2 YNFKEQ. V shed 0 bases and J 1 base; nucleotides not matched to a gene: 5. The CDR3 extends over 17 amino acids. The CDR3 DNA is TGTGCCAGCAGCCAAGATCTTCGCGGGAGGGGCACAGATACGCAGTATTTT. Its translation is CASSQDLRGRGTDTQYF.

This clonotype was counted between two and nine times. V is TRBV25-1 and J is TRBJ2-1; D not resolved. The germline V and J ends were trimmed by 7 bases and 2 bases, with 15 bases remaining between them. The CDR3 runs to 15 residues. Per the germline V gene, CDR1 is MGHDK and CDR2 is SYGVNS. The CDR3 loop is CASISKGQAYNEQFF. CDR3 DNA sequence: TGTGCCAGCATCTCGAAAGGGCAGGCCTACAATGAGCAGTTCTTC.

V is TRBV27 and J is TRBJ1-6; no firm D call. The CDR3 contains 16 residues. Deletions cut 2 bases from V and 0 bases from J, with 8 bases between. The germline V gene has CDR1 MNHEY and CDR2 SMNVEV (reference sequence). The CDR3 spells CASSLNRFSYNSPLHF. The CDR3 coding sequence is TGTGCCAGCAGTTTAAACCGATTCTCCTATAATTCACCCCTCCACTTT.

The V gene is TRBV7-2, the J gene TRBJ1-2; D possibly corresponds to TRBD1 (6 bases). The CDR3 is 16 residues long. Trimming took 0 bases from V and 2 from J, leaving 13 bases between them. Germline CDR1 is SGHTA and CDR2 is FQGNSA. The CDR3 bases are TGTGCCAGCAGCTTAGCAGCGGGGGCGGTCAACTATGGCTACACCTTC. This sequence encodes CASSLAAGAVNYGYTF.

With regard to this clonotype: Sequence at one end of the junction differs from germline and may be a read error. The V call is TRBV20-1, the J call TRBJ1-1, with 7 positions matching TRBD1. The CDR3 has 14 residues. Germline CDR1 is DFQATT and CDR2 is SNEGSKA (reference sequence). The CDR3, as DNA: TGCAGTGATAGAGAGGGGGCGAGGGACACTGAAGCTTTCTTT. It yields the protein CSDREGARDTEAFF.

This clonotype was observed many times. This chain joins TRBV12-3 or TRBV12-4 and TRBJ1-2, with 8 bases aligning to TRBD1. V lost 3 bases, J lost 2 bases, and 8 bases stayed unmatched. The length of the CDR3 is 16 residues. CDR3 amino acids: CASSFSGTGYNYGYTF. Here the CDR3 DNA reads TGTGCCAGCAGTTTTTCTGGGACAGGATACAACTATGGCTACACCTTC.

The rearrangement links TRBV25-1 to TRBJ1-2; 8 bases align to TRBD1. Germline V gene data show CDR1 as MGHDK and CDR2 as SYGVNS. Germline trimming cut 3 bases from V and 3 bases from J; bases unmatched to any gene: 6. The length of the CDR3 is 15 residues. Here the CDR3 DNA reads TGTGCCAGCAGTGATCCAGGGGGCAATGACTATGGCTACACCTTC. It encodes CASSDPGGNDYGYTF.

J is TRBJ2-1 and V is TRBV24-1; D unclear. The CDR3 sequence is 12 residues long. Per germline, CDR1 KGHDR and CDR2 SFDVKD. V shed 4 bases and J shed 12 bases, with 12 bases lying between them. For the CDR3, the DNA is TGTGCCACCAGTGACCTCGTCAGTGGGCAGTTCTTC. It encodes CATSDLVSGQFF.

This clonotype was seen many times. V and J are TRBV7-9 and TRBJ2-3; weak D call: TRBD1 (5 bases). The CDR3 runs to 15 residues. The V end lost 1 base, the J end lost 2 bases, and 10 bases lay between the germline ends. Germline V gene sequence: CDR1 SEHNR, CDR2 FQNEAQ (reference sequence). The CDR3 here is CASSLEGQATDTQYF. For the CDR3, the DNA is TGTGCCAGCAGCTTAGAGGGGCAGGCCACAGATACGCAGTATTTT.

This clonotype was observed a handful of times. The chain joins TRBV6-2 or TRBV6-3 to TRBJ1-5, with TRBD1 as a possible D gene (6 bases). Germline CDR1 MNHEY, CDR2 SVGEGT. The CDR3 runs 13 residues. With 4 bases removed from V and 4 bases from J, the gap between germline ends came to 8 bases. CDR3 sequence reads: CASSWTANQPQHF. The CDR3 DNA reads as TGTGCCAGCAGTTGGACAGCTAATCAGCCCCAGCATTTT.

This clonotype was detected a few times. This chain uses TRBV19 with TRBJ1-5; D possibly corresponds to TRBD1 (5 bases). The CDR3 has 14 residues. Trimming removed 5 bases at V and 3 bases at J, with 11 bases between. Germline lookup yields CDR1 LNHDA and CDR2 SQIVND (reference sequence). CDR3 bases: TGTGCCAGTAGTTTCCTCAGGGACAATCAGCCCCAGCATTTT. Translated: CASSFLRDNQPQHF.

This chain connects TRBV12-3 or TRBV12-4 to TRBJ2-1; 8 bases fit TRBD2. J was trimmed by 0 bases and V by 2 bases; bases with no gene match: 12. The CDR3 totals 19 residues. CDR3 sequence (DNA): TGTGCCAGCAGTTTAAAGCGGGGGAGTCTATCGAGCTCCTACAATGAGCAGTTCTTC. This gives the protein CASSLKRGSLSSSYNEQFF.

For the CDR3, the DNA is TGTGCCAGCAGCTTAGAATCGGCAAGCTATGGCTACACCTTC. This gives the protein CASSLESASYGYTF. The V and J genes are TRBV7-8 and TRBJ1-2; unclear D gene. This CDR3 has 14 residues. V was clipped by 1 base and J by 4 bases, with 10 bases between them. Germline values: CDR1 SGHVS, CDR2 FQNEAQ.

The chain couples TRBV5-4 to TRBJ1-6; D is ambiguous. CDR1 is SGHNT, CDR2 YYREEE, per germline (reference sequence). This CDR3 is built from 12 residues. V was shortened by 1 base and J by 8 bases, with 4 bases between the two germline ends. CDR3 sequence (DNA): TGTGCCAGCAGCTTGCGTGATTCACCCCTCCACTTT. Translation gives CASSLRDSPLHF. Complete variable domain (other parts from reference TRBV5-4 and TRBJ1-6): ETGVTQSPTHLIKTRGQQVTLRCSSQSGHNTVSWYQQALGQGPQFIFQYYREEENGRGNFPPRFSGLQFPNYSSELNVNALELDDSALYLCASSLRDSPLHFGNGTRLTVT.

The rearrangement joins TRBV7-9 to TRBJ2-3; TRBD2 aligns across 9 bases. CDR1 and CDR2 from the germline V gene are SEHNR and FQNEAQ (reference sequence). The V and J ends lost 3 bases and 1 base, in that order; junction bases with no gene match: 11. This CDR3 spans 18 amino acids. CDR3 in amino acids: CASSFIGSGSNRTDTQYF. The CDR3, as DNA: TGTGCCAGCAGCTTTATCGGTAGCGGGAGTAACCGCACAGATACGCAGTATTTT.

CDR3 region: CASSENGVRNQPQHF. Here the CDR3 DNA reads TGTGCCAGCAGTGAAAACGGGGTCCGCAATCAGCCCCAGCATTTT. The chain recombines TRBV12-3 or TRBV12-4 with TRBJ1-5; D not certain. The CDR3 is 15 residues long. Trimming left V 5 bases short and J 2 bases short, with 13 bases between.

The J gene is TRBJ2-5, the V gene TRBV28, with a possible D match to TRBD1 (5 bases). The CDR3 consists of 16 residues. Deletions cut 6 bases from V and 5 bases from J, with 22 bases between. CDR1 is MDHEN, CDR2 SYDVKM, per germline. CDR3 DNA sequence: TGTGCCAGCAGCTCGGCCTACGACAGTCACCCGGAGACCCAGTACTTC. Translation: CASSSAYDSHPETQYF.

V usage is TRBV18 and J usage is TRBJ1-2; 9 bases line up with TRBD1. The germline V gene encodes CDR1 KGHSH and CDR2 LQKENI. J lost 5 bases, V lost 3 bases, and 7 bases had no gene match. This CDR3 region has 15 residues. The CDR3 here is CASSPREGTGYGYTF. DNA for the CDR3: TGTGCCAGCTCACCGCGCGAAGGGACAGGGTATGGCTACACCTTC.

The V and J genes are TRBV18 and TRBJ1-6; weak D call: TRBD1 (5 bases). From germline, CDR1 is KGHSH and CDR2 LQKENI. The CDR3 runs to 16 residues. V dropped 2 bases and J dropped 8 bases, with 16 bases sitting between them. CDR3 sequence (DNA): TGTGCCAGCTCACCAGGCAGGGTGGGGATCTATTCACCCCTCCACTTT. Its protein is CASSPGRVGIYSPLHF.

The genes are TRBV5-1 and TRBJ1-1; TRBD1 agrees at 8 bases. Per the germline V gene, CDR1 is SGHRS and CDR2 is YFSETQ. Trimming took 0 bases from V and 5 from J; bases not matched to a gene: 9. The CDR3 runs 16 residues. This CDR3 reads CASSLVSTGAVTEAFF. For the CDR3, the DNA is TGCGCCAGCAGCTTGGTCTCGACAGGGGCTGTGACTGAAGCTTTCTTT.

This chain joins TRBV10-3 and TRBJ2-7; 7 bases line up with TRBD1. V shed 2 bases and J 7 bases; nucleotides not matched to a gene: 5. Germline values: CDR1 ENHRY, CDR2 SYGVKD. The CDR3 sequence is 13 residues long. CDR3 bases: TGTGCCATCAGTGAGAGACAGGGCGGAGAGCAGTACTTC. Amino acid sequence: CAISERQGGEQYF.

This sequence joins TRBV25-1 and TRBJ2-1; 9 bases are a match to TRBD1. This CDR3 has 13 amino acids. The ends lost 6 bases at V and 7 bases at J; junction bases unmatched: 4. Germline CDR1 and CDR2: MGHDK and SYGVNS. In DNA form, the CDR3 reads TGTGCCAGCAGGATGACAGGGGGAAATGAGCAGTTCTTC. Protein: CASRMTGGNEQFF. Looking up the rest from reference TRBV25-1 and TRBJ2-1 gives the full variable domain: EADIYQTPRYLVIGTGKKITLECSQTMGHDKMYWYQQDPGMELHLIHYSYGVNSTEKGDLSSESTVSRIRTEHFPLTLESARPSHTSQYLCASRMTGGNEQFFGPGTRLTVL.

CDR3 bases: TGTGCCAGCAGATGGGGAAATGAGCAGTTCTTC. Translating gives CASRWGNEQFF. This sequence joins TRBV12-3 or TRBV12-4 and TRBJ2-1; D is unclear. The V gene lost 6 bases and the J gene lost 7 bases, with 7 bases spanning the gap. This CDR3 comprises 11 residues.

The CDR3 loop reads CATSRGDRGRGQPQHF. CDR3 in DNA: TGTGCCACCAGCAGGGGGGACAGGGGGCGAGGGCAGCCCCAGCATTTT. V gene TRBV15 combines with J gene TRBJ1-5, with 12 bases aligning to TRBD1. There are 16 residues in the CDR3. V lost 3 bases and J lost 7; bases outside the gene matches: 7. Germline values: CDR1 LNHNV, CDR2 YYDKDF (reference sequence).

This clonotype was seen only a few times. The chain has TRBV25-1 and TRBJ1-2; the match to TRBD1 covers 8 bases. V lost 5 bases, J lost 4 bases, and 0 bases stayed unmatched. CDR3 size: 12 residues. CDR1 MGHDK and CDR2 SYGVNS come from the germline V gene. CDR3 nucleotides: TGTGCCAGCAGTACAGGGGGCTATGGCTACACCTTC. Protein product: CASSTGGYGYTF.